This is a list of T cell receptor beta chains from one sample in a study of cytomegalovirus exposure and HLA in healthy donors. Clones were sequenced by immunoSEQ multiplex PCR, and TCRdb holds only the in-frame ones, with some missing. The table counts approximately 80,000 clones; less than 1.5% lies in the top ten. Sequenced material: PBMCs. The receptors derive from a woman in her thirties in good health and CMV-seronegative. Each CDR3 is given with its conserved first and last residue. The order of the fields is J gene, V gene, CDR3 protein.

>TRBJ2-1|TRBV29-1
CSVRLAGKYNEQFF
>TRBJ2-1|TRBV7-9
CASSPGLFNEQFF
>TRBJ1-2|TRBV6-1
CASSEAHRANGYTF
>TRBJ1-5|TRBV30
CAGSQGQGFDQPQHF
>TRBJ1-5|TRBV30
CAWRGTNGEPQHF
>TRBJ2-2|TRBV2
CASRRDTTGELFF
>TRBJ1-6|TRBV18
CASSPYKTGGSYNSPLHF
>TRBJ1-4|TRBV5-1
CASSLGRGESFEKLFF
>TRBJ2-3|TRBV5-1
CASRTWGESVTDTQYF
>TRBJ1-1|TRBV5-1
CASSREVGATEAFF
>TRBJ2-4|TRBV5-6
CASSLPGQGKNIQYF
>TRBJ1-5|TRBV4-1
CASSQDWRGNNQPQHF
>TRBJ2-5|TRBV28
CASSSPDRVQTQYF
>TRBJ1-1|TRBV30
CAWSVVIFRTGQDTEAFF
>TRBJ2-7|TRBV6-1
CASSEVAKEGYEQYF
>TRBJ2-1|TRBV4-1
CASSKRGSNEQFF
>TRBJ2-1|TRBV18
CASSPSGRYLNEQFF
>TRBJ2-4|TRBV9
CASSVGSGDIQYF
>TRBJ2-1|TRBV18
CASSIRSSSYNEQFF
>TRBJ2-7|TRBV5-1
CASSPDRGYEQYF
>TRBJ2-7|TRBV7-9
CASSPQTSGRGYEQYF
>TRBJ1-5|TRBV19
CASSKTRLLSNQPQHF
>TRBJ2-5|TRBV25-1
CASSVGWASGGAKETQYF
>TRBJ2-5|TRBV18
CASSPLGATGETQYF
>TRBJ2-7|TRBV5-1
CASSLGNTGDEQYF
>TRBJ1-3|TRBV6-1
CASKRTGLGNTIYF
>TRBJ1-1|TRBV19
CASSMTTVGNTEAFF
>TRBJ2-1|TRBV13
CASSLGQSGSDNEQFF
>TRBJ2-2|TRBV4-1
CASSQPLGQLAGELFF
>TRBJ2-5|TRBV5-5
CASSSLAGGPVGTQYF
>TRBJ2-7|TRBV30
CAWGQVSYEQYF
>TRBJ1-1|TRBV4-1
CASSLTGNTEAFF
>TRBJ1-4|TRBV15
CATSRDRGSNEKLFF
>TRBJ1-1|TRBV29-1
CSAAGVEAFF
>TRBJ1-2|TRBV6-1
CASSERGGNGYTF
>TRBJ2-5|TRBV11-2
CASSLDSGWKETQYF
>TRBJ2-7|TRBV18
CASSALGVEQYF
>TRBJ2-1|TRBV5-1
CASSLLAGNNEQFF
>TRBJ2-1|TRBV4-1
CASSHGGRGGRPGEQFF
>TRBJ2-7|TRBV5-6
CASSRPAAGSYEQYF
>TRBJ1-5|TRBV2
CASSRVETGNQPQHF
>TRBJ1-2|TRBV19
CASSIGAGGYTF
>TRBJ2-7|TRBV2
CASSGQGGDEQYF
>TRBJ2-1|TRBV7-6
CASSLETGGRDEQFF
>TRBJ1-2|TRBV28
CASSFSDRGLGYTF
>TRBJ2-2|TRBV11-2
CASNDLIAGEIGELFF
>TRBJ2-2|TRBV7-6
CASSPSTTGELFF
>TRBJ1-5|TRBV5-8
CASSPGQLSNQPQHF
>TRBJ2-7|TRBV30
CAWSGSGWTYEQYF
>TRBJ2-7|TRBV29-1
CSALGGQGIAEQYF
>TRBJ2-2|TRBV5-5
CASSYPQYTGELFF
>TRBJ1-1|TRBV10-2
CASTTALNTEAFF
>TRBJ2-7|TRBV6-5
CASSYWGGEQYF